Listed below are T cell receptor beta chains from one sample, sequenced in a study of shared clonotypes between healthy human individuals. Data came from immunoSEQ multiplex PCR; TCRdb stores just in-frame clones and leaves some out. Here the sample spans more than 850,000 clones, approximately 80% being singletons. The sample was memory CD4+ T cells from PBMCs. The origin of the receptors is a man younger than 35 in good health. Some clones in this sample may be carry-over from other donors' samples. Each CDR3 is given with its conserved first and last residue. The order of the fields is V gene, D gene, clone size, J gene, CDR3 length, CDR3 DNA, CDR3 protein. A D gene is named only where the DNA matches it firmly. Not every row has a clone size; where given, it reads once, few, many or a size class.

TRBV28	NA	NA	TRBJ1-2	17	TGTGCCAGCAGATCCGGGGCCGGCCGTCGGAGTATCTATGGCTACACCTTC	CASRSGAGRRSIYGYTF
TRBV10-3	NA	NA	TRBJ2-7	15	TGTGCCATCAGTGAGTCTGGGGCCGGAGTGGGGGAGCAGTACTTC	CAISESGAGVGEQYF
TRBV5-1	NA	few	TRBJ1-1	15	TGCGCCAGCAGCTACGGGGGCCGGGGGAACACTGAAGCTTTCTTT	CASSYGGRGNTEAFF
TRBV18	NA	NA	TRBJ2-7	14	TGTGCCAGCTCACCACCGACGCGATCCTACGAGCAGTACTTC	CASSPPTRSYEQYF
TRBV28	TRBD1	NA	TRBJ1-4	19	TGTGCCAGCAGTCCGAGGACAGGGTCAACTATAACAACTAATGAAAAACTGTTTTTT	CASSPRTGSTITTNEKLFF
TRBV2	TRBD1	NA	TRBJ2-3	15	TGTGCCAGCAAACGACAGGGATCACCCACAGATACGCAGTATTTT	CASKRQGSPTDTQYF
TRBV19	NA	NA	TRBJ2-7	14	TGTGCCAGTAGTATAAGGGGGGAATCGAATGAGCAGTACTTC	CASSIRGESNEQYF
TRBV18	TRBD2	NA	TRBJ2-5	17	TGTGCCAGCTCACCCTTCGTGGTAGCGGGTAAACAAGAGACCCAGTACTTC	CASSPFVVAGKQETQYF
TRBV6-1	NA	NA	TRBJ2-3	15	TGTGCCAGCAGGGAGAAGTTATCCAGCACAGATACGCAGTATTTT	CASREKLSSTDTQYF
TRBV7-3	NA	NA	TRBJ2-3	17	TGTGCCAGCAGCTTATTGGGGTGGGGATCCCGCACAGATACGCAGTATTTT	CASSLLGWGSRTDTQYF
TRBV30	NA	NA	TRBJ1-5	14	TGTGCCTGGAGTGAGGCACAGCTTAGTCAGCCCCAGCATTTT	CAWSEAQLSQPQHF
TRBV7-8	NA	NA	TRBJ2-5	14	TGTGCCAGCAGCTCGCCCTCCATCGGAGAGACCCAGTACTTC	CASSSPSIGETQYF
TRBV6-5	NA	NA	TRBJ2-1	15	TGTGCCAGCAGTTACTTAGTGGGAGCATACAATGAGCAGTTCTTC	CASSYLVGAYNEQFF
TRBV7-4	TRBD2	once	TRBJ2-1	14	TGTGCCAGCCCCGGGAGGACTTCAAACAATGAGCAGTTCTTC	CASPGRTSNNEQFF
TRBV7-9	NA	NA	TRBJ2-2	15	TGTGCCAGCAGCTTATCGGGACTCGGCACCGGGGAGCTGTTTTTT	CASSLSGLGTGELFF
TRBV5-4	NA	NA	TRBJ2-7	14	TGTGCCAGCAGCGGGGACTTAAGCTCCTACGAGCAGTACTTC	CASSGDLSSYEQYF
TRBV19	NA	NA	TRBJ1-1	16	TGTGCCAGTAGTATAAGGGGTTCGTCCGTAAACACTGAAGCTTTCTTT	CASSIRGSSVNTEAFF
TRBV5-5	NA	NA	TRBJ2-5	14	TGTGCCAGCAGCTTGGTGGACCGACACGGGACCCAGTACTTC	CASSLVDRHGTQYF
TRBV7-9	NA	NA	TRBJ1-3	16	TGTGCCAGCAGCTTAGAGTTGCGCTTGTCTGGAAACACCATATATTTT	CASSLELRLSGNTIYF
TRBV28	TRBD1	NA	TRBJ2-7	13	TGTGCCGCGAACAGGGGGCAAACCTACGAGCAGTACTTC	CAANRGQTYEQYF
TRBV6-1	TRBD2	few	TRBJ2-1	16	TGTGCCAGCAGTGTAAATCTAGCGGGTGCTTACAATGAGCAGTTCTTC	CASSVNLAGAYNEQFF
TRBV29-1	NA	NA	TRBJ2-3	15	TGCAGCGTTGACTCTCGGTTCCCCGGCGTAGATACGCAGTATTTT	CSVDSRFPGVDTQYF
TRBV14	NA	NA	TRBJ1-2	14	TGTGCCAGCAGCCAAGAAAGGGGCAGTGGGGACTACACCTTC	CASSQERGSGDYTF
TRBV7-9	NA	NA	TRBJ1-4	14	TGTGCCAGCAGCCGAACCGGGACTGTCGAAAAACTGTTTTTT	CASSRTGTVEKLFF
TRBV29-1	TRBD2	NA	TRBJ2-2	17	TGCAGCGTCCGACTAGCGGGAGGGATAACGAACACCGGGGAGCTGTTTTTT	CSVRLAGGITNTGELFF
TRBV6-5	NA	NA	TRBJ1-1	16	TGTGCCAGCAGTTACTCGTCGATCGCCATGAACACTGAAGCTTTCTTT	CASSYSSIAMNTEAFF
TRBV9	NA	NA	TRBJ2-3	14	TGTGCCAGCAGCGTACGGCAGCGCACAGATACGCAGTATTTT	CASSVRQRTDTQYF
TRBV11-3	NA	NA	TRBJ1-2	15	TGTGCCAGCAGCTTCTTCTCTGACGCAAACTATGGCTACACCTTC	CASSFFSDANYGYTF
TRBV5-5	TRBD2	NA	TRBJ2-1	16	TGTGCCAGCAGCTACCTTAGCGGGAGCTCCTACAATGAGCAGTTCTTC	CASSYLSGSSYNEQFF
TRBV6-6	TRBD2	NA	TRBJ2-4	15	TGTGCCAGCAGTTATGGGGCTAGCGGTAAAAACATTCAGTACTTC	CASSYGASGKNIQYF
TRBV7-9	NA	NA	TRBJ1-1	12	TGTGCCAGCAGCTTACCCGACACTGAAGCTTTCTTT	CASSLPDTEAFF
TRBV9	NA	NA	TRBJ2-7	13	TGTGCCAGCAGCATGCGCGGGGTCGACGAGCAGTACTTC	CASSMRGVDEQYF
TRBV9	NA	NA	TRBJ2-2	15	TGTGCCAGCAGCCCCCGACTGGGGAACACCGGGGAGCTGTTTTTT	CASSPRLGNTGELFF
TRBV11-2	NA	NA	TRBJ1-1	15	TGTGCCAGCAGTACCGACCCGGGGGCGGACACTGAAGCTTTCTTT	CASSTDPGADTEAFF
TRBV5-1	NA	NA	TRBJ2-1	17	TGCGCCAGCAGCTTGGCCTCTAGCGCGGAACCACTCAATGAGCAGTTCTTC	CASSLASSAEPLNEQFF
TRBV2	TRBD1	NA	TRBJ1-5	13	TGTGCCAGCAGACGGGACAGGGATCAGCCCCAGCATTTT	CASRRDRDQPQHF
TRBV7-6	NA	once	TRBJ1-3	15	TGTGCCAGCAGCTTAGCGGGGCGGCATGGAAACACCATATATTTT	CASSLAGRHGNTIYF